The 21 T cell receptor beta chains presented below share a single source sample, sequenced in a study of PD-1 blockade in classical Hodgkin lymphoma. All trial patients relapsed after autologous stem cell transplantation. Profiled with immunoSEQ multiplex PCR; TCRdb holds only in-frame clones, not every one. Here the sample spans around 10,000 clones, 80% being singletons. Specimen: peripheral blood mononuclear cells (PBMCs), collected before the second cycle of nivolumab. All receptors come from a human donor with classical Hodgkin lymphoma.

This clone was recorded a few times. This chain joins TRBV5-1 and TRBJ1-4; 7 nucleotides align to TRBD1. The germline CDR1 and CDR2 sequences are SGHRS and YFSETQ. This CDR3 comprises 15 residues. With V trimmed by 4 bases and J by 4 bases, 7 bases remained unmatched. CDR3 protein: CASSPRGVYNEKLFF. In DNA, the CDR3 is TGCGCCAGCAGCCCCAGGGGGGTCTATAATGAAAAACTGTTTTTT. The variable domain in full, completed from reference TRBV5-1 and TRBJ1-4, reads KAGVTQTPRYLIKTRGQQVTLSCSPISGHRSVSWYQQTPGQGLQFLFEYFSETQRNKGNFPGRFSGRQFSNSRSEMNVSTLELGDSALYLCASSPRGVYNEKLFFGSGTQLSVL.

This chain links TRBV2 with TRBJ1-1; D is unresolved. Between the trimmed V and J ends, which lost 4 bases and 0 bases, there was a span of 12 bases. Germline CDR1 reads SNHLY; CDR2 reads FYNNEI. The length of the CDR3 is 15 residues. CDR3 nucleotide sequence: TGTGCCAGCAGTGGCGGCGGCACTTTGAACACTGAAGCTTTCTTT. Amino acids: CASSGGGTLNTEAFF.

This clone was picked up one time. One junction end disagrees with the germline gene, perhaps due to a read error. The rearrangement joins TRBV13 to TRBJ2-2; possibly TRBD2 for D (6 bases). In germline, CDR1 is PRHDT, CDR2 FYEKMQ (reference sequence). CDR3 length equals 15 residues. CDR3 region: CASSLAATNTGELFF. The CDR3 nucleotides read TGTGCCAGCAGTTTAGCGGCAACGAACACCGGGGAGCTGTTTTTT.

This chain joins TRBV6-6 and TRBJ2-6, with D maybe TRBD1 (6 bases). The germline gives CDR1 MNHNY, CDR2 SVGAGI (reference sequence). The CDR3 has 16 residues. The germline V and J ends were trimmed by 5 bases and 2 bases, with 13 bases remaining between them. This CDR3 is CASSKSSGAGANVLTF. CDR3 coding DNA: TGTGCCAGCAGTAAGAGTTCAGGGGCTGGGGCCAACGTCCTGACTTTC.

This chain links TRBV7-9 with TRBJ2-5; D not certain. Trimming stripped 3 bases from V and 5 bases from J, with 16 bases between. The CDR3 is 15 residues long. CDR1 SEHNR and CDR2 FQNEAQ come from the germline V gene (reference sequence). In DNA form, the CDR3 reads TGTGCCAGCAGCTTCTTTCCGGGTCTACCCGAGACCCAGTACTTC. This codes for CASSFFPGLPETQYF.

The table lists this clone with a few counts. The rearrangement links TRBV7-2 to TRBJ2-1; TRBD1 aligns across 8 bases. The CDR3 sequence is 18 residues long. Germline CDR1 SGHTA, CDR2 FQGNSA. The J segment lost 0 bases and the V segment lost 1 base, leaving 8 bases of the junction unmatched. This CDR3 is CASSLVFGTGYSYNEQFF. CDR3 in DNA: TGTGCCAGCAGCTTAGTGTTCGGGACAGGCTACTCCTACAATGAGCAGTTCTTC.

The CDR3 sequence is CASSSGIPGRNEQFF. The DNA for the CDR3 is TGTGCCAGCAGTTCCGGGATCCCGGGGAGGAATGAGCAGTTCTTC. V is TRBV11-3 and J is TRBJ2-1; D might be TRBD2 (6 bases). The germline V and J ends were trimmed by 6 bases and 7 bases, with 19 bases remaining between them. The CDR3 extends over 15 amino acids. CDR1 is SGHNT, CDR2 YENEEA, per germline.

This clone was seen once. V usage is TRBV20-1 and J usage is TRBJ2-3; no firm D call. V dropped 5 bases and J dropped 3 bases, with 6 bases sitting between them. There are 11 residues in the CDR3. In germline, CDR1 is DFQATT, CDR2 SNEGSKA (reference sequence). CDR3 in amino acids: CSALPTDTQYF. The CDR3 region has the DNA TGCAGTGCTCTCCCAACAGATACGCAGTATTTT.

To note about this clone: Relative to the germline gene, one junction end is altered; a read error may explain this. The rearrangement joins TRBV7-7 to TRBJ1-1; D remains ambiguous. Germline V gene lookup returns CDR1 SSHAT and CDR2 FNYEAQ (reference sequence). The CDR3 sequence is 13 residues long. Here the CDR3 DNA reads TGTGCTAGCAGCTCCCGGTTGGGAACTGAAGCTTTCTTT. Protein product: CASSSRLGTEAFF. Supplemented by reference TRBV7-7 and TRBJ1-1, the full variable domain reads GAGVSQSPRYKVTKRGQDVTLRCDPISSHATLYWYQQALGQGPEFLTYFNYEAQPDKSGLPSDRFSAERPEGSISTLTIQRTEQRDSAMYRCASSSRLGTEAFFGQGTRLTVV.

The chain couples TRBV7-9 to TRBJ1-1; a possible D gene is TRBD1 (5 bases). The CDR3 has 15 amino acids. Germline V gives CDR1 SEHNR, CDR2 FQNEAQ (reference sequence). V dropped 5 bases and J dropped 6 bases, with 19 bases sitting between them. CDR3 DNA: TGTGCCAGCAGCCCGTCGGACACCAGGTGGCCTGAAGCTTTCTTT. Its translation: CASSPSDTRWPEAFF.

This chain connects TRBV5-1 to TRBJ2-1; 7 bases agree with TRBD1. V shed 4 bases, J shed 7 bases, and the junction held 8 bases outside the gene matches. This CDR3 region has 14 residues. Germline lookup yields CDR1 SGHRS and CDR2 YFSETQ. The CDR3 sequence: CASSPGTVSNEQFF. The CDR3 DNA sequence: TGCGCCAGCAGCCCTGGGACAGTTTCTAATGAGCAGTTCTTC.

The rearrangement uses TRBV19 and TRBJ2-3; TRBD2 aligns across 8 bases. Germline CDR1 is LNHDA and CDR2 is SQIVND (reference sequence). With 2 bases clipped from V and 5 bases from J, the junction kept 3 bases outside the gene matches. The CDR3 consists of 14 residues. CDR3 sequence (DNA): TGTGCCAGTAGTATATACACTAGCGGAGATACGCAGTATTTT. It encodes CASSIYTSGDTQYF.

V is TRBV13 and J is TRBJ2-3; D might be TRBD1 or TRBD2, each matching 7 bases. Per germline, CDR1 PRHDT and CDR2 FYEKMQ (reference sequence). CDR3 length equals 14 residues. V lost 4 bases and J 4 bases, leaving 12 bases between the germline ends. The DNA of the CDR3 is TGTGCCAGCAGCTCGCAGGGGGGGTCAGATACGCAGTATTTT. This translates into CASSSQGGSDTQYF.

This clone was detected only once. This chain links TRBV19 with TRBJ2-4, with D unresolved. Germline V gives CDR1 LNHDA, CDR2 SQIVND (reference sequence). This CDR3 is 15 amino acids long. V lost 3 bases and J lost 0, with 9 bases in between. CDR3 region: CASSMDGAAKNIQYF. DNA of the CDR3: TGTGCCAGTAGTATGGACGGCGCAGCCAAAAACATTCAGTACTTC.

The gene calls are TRBV6-1 and TRBJ1-5; D unclear. Germline values: CDR1 MNHNS, CDR2 SASEGT. The CDR3 has 16 residues. V was shortened by 4 bases and J by 0 bases, with 13 bases between the two germline ends. CDR3 sequence (DNA): TGTGCCAGCAGTGGGGTCGGAGTCTATAGCAATCAGCCCCAGCATTTT. It is translated as CASSGVGVYSNQPQHF.

J is TRBJ2-3 and V is TRBV28; D gene unclear. Trimming shortened V by 6 bases and J by 1 base, and 8 bases separated the two germline ends. Germline V gives CDR1 MDHEN, CDR2 SYDVKM. CDR3 length equals 13 residues. CDR3 loop: CASRYFRTDTQYF. CDR3 nucleotide sequence: TGTGCCAGCAGGTATTTCCGCACAGATACGCAGTATTTT.

The J gene is TRBJ1-1, the V gene TRBV6-6, with D unclear. The V and J ends lost 0 bases and 4 bases respectively, with 12 bases between them. This CDR3 spans 15 amino acids. The germline V gene encodes CDR1 MNHNY and CDR2 SVGAGI (reference sequence). In nucleotides, the CDR3 is TGTGCCAGCAGTTACTCGAACCTCGGGAGCACTGAAGCTTTCTTT. Translating it yields CASSYSNLGSTEAFF.

The V call is TRBV7-6, the J call TRBJ1-1, with TRBD1 as a possible D gene (6 bases). CDR3 length equals 14 residues. The V and J ends lost 2 bases and 5 bases respectively, with 12 bases between them. The germline gives CDR1 SGHVS, CDR2 FNYEAQ. The CDR3, as DNA: TGTGCCAGCAGCTTAAAGGGGGGTAGAACTGAAGCTTTCTTT. Translating it yields CASSLKGGRTEAFF.

The gene calls are TRBV25-1 and TRBJ2-7, with 7 nucleotides matching TRBD1. This CDR3 spans 14 amino acids. The V gene's germline CDR1 is MGHDK and CDR2 SYGVNS. The ends lost 6 bases at V and 3 bases at J; junction bases unmatched: 8. CDR3 nucleotides: TGTGCCAGCAGGATACAGGGGATCGACTACGAGCAGTACTTC. Its protein product is CASRIQGIDYEQYF.

For the CDR3, the DNA is TGCGCCAGCACCTTTTTAGCGGGAGGGCCAGGCGGGGAGCTGTTTTTT. This encodes CASTFLAGGPGGELFF. The chain carries TRBV5-1 and TRBJ2-2; 11 bases match TRBD2. Per the germline V gene, CDR1 is SGHRS and CDR2 is YFSETQ. The CDR3 length is 16 residues. Germline trimming cut 6 bases from V and 7 bases from J; bases unmatched to any gene: 11. The variable domain in full, with the rest retrieved from reference TRBV5-1 and TRBJ2-2, is KAGVTQTPRYLIKTRGQQVTLSCSPISGHRSVSWYQQTPGQGLQFLFEYFSETQRNKGNFPGRFSGRQFSNSRSEMNVSTLELGDSALYLCASTFLAGGPGGELFFGEGSRLTVL.

The rearrangement joins TRBV7-8 to TRBJ2-7; 7 positions match TRBD1. This CDR3 is built from 14 residues. Germline-derived CDR1 and CDR2 are SGHVS and FQNEAQ. After removal of 2 bases from V and 2 bases from J, the junction contained 3 bases not matched to a gene. This chain's CDR3 is CASSLIGGTYEQYF. The CDR3 region has the DNA TGTGCCAGCAGCTTAATAGGGGGCACCTACGAGCAGTACTTC.